Listed here are 9 T cell receptor beta chains from one sample, sequenced in a study of a mutant IDH1 vaccine in newly diagnosed glioma. Profiling relied on immunoSEQ multiplex PCR, and the TCRdb table lists in-frame clones only, not all of them. The sample yields approximately 60,000 clones, 83% seen once. What these receptors recognize is not known. Specified time point: week 47, end of study. The investigators gave 300 ug of mutant IDH1 20-mer peptide in each vaccine dose, together with topical imiquimod. The source material was PBMCs, sampled from a glioma patient whose treatment included an IDH1 peptide vaccine. The source of these receptors is a woman aged 50 to 65 with glioma.

V usage is TRBV27 and J usage is TRBJ2-7, with D hard to call. This CDR3 has 15 amino acids. Germline V gene sequence: CDR1 MNHEY, CDR2 SMNVEV (reference sequence). Trimming stripped 2 bases from V and 0 bases from J, with 11 bases between. The CDR3 DNA reads as TGTGCCAGCAGTTTAAGGACGATGGGCTCCTACGAGCAGTACTTC. Amino acids: CASSLRTMGSYEQYF.

The rearrangement links TRBV5-1 to TRBJ2-1; 10 nucleotides match TRBD1. J lost 6 bases, V lost 3 bases, and 6 bases had no gene match. Germline loops: CDR1 SGHRS, CDR2 YFSETQ. CDR3 length equals 15 residues. CDR3 loop: CASSSTGGRFNEQFF. CDR3 nucleotide sequence: TGCGCCAGCAGCTCGACAGGGGGCCGTTTCAATGAGCAGTTCTTC.

A remark on this clone: Different DNA sequences within this sample yield the same CDR3. This chain connects TRBV5-1 to TRBJ2-5; 11 bases are a match to TRBD1. The V gene's germline CDR1 is SGHRS and CDR2 YFSETQ. V was clipped by 4 bases and J by 5 bases; unmatched bases: 4. The CDR3 sequence is 14 residues long. The CDR3 sequence: CASSLGQGVETQYF. CDR3 coding DNA: TGCGCCAGCAGCCTGGGACAGGGGGTGGAGACCCAGTACTTC.

V gene TRBV12-5 combines with J gene TRBJ1-2, with 7 bases lining up with TRBD1. Trimming took 6 bases from V and 4 from J; bases not matched to a gene: 8. The CDR3 covers 14 residues. The V gene's germline CDR1 is LGHNT and CDR2 FRNRAP. The CDR3 region is CASGPQGYGYGYTF. CDR3 coding DNA: TGTGCTAGTGGCCCACAGGGGTATGGCTATGGCTACACCTTC.

The CDR3: CASSPRGGDYNEQFF. The CDR3 DNA follows: TGTGCCAGCAGCCCGAGGGGAGGGGACTACAATGAGCAGTTCTTC. The J gene is TRBJ2-1, the V gene TRBV2; TRBD2 agrees at 7 bases. There are 15 residues in the CDR3. Germline trimming cut 6 bases from V and 3 bases from J; bases unmatched to any gene: 8. CDR1 SNHLY and CDR2 FYNNEI come from the germline V gene.

This clone was counted a single time. The chain combines TRBV18 with TRBJ1-4; D is undetermined. Trimming left V 3 bases short and J 5 bases short, with 4 bases between. Germline values: CDR1 KGHSH, CDR2 LQKENI. The CDR3 length is 12 residues. The CDR3 DNA sequence: TGTGCCAGCTCACCCTCGAATGAAAAACTGTTTTTT. Protein product: CASSPSNEKLFF.

The rearrangement links TRBV10-1 to TRBJ1-1, with TRBD1 matching 7 bases. V trimming: 0 bases; J trimming: 4 bases; junction bases outside the gene matches: 5. The CDR3 has 15 residues. CDR1 and CDR2 (germline): WNHNN, SYGVQD (reference sequence). In nucleotides, the CDR3 is TGCGCCAGCAGTGAGTCGGCAGGGGGATTCACTGAAGCTTTCTTT. Its translation is CASSESAGGFTEAFF.

The V call is TRBV5-6, the J call TRBJ1-1; TRBD1 might be the D (6 bases). The CDR3 spans 15 residues. The ends were cut back, 5 bases at V and 4 bases at J, with 18 bases in the middle. Germline loops: CDR1 SGHDT, CDR2 YYEEEE. The CDR3 bases are TGTGCCAGCAGTCCCGACACGGGGGGGGCCACTGAAGCTTTCTTT. The encoded protein is CASSPDTGGATEAFF.

V gene TRBV5-1 combines with J gene TRBJ2-1, with 8 bases fitting TRBD1. CDR3 length equals 16 residues. Trimming removed 2 bases from V and 0 bases from J; junction bases left unmatched: 4. Germline CDR1 is SGHRS and CDR2 is YFSETQ. CDR3 loop: CASSLKGQGSYNEQFF. The DNA of the CDR3 is TGCGCCAGCAGCTTAAAAGGACAGGGCTCCTACAATGAGCAGTTCTTC.